The 28 T cell receptor beta chains given below trace back to one sample, sequenced in a study of beta chain features in type 1 diabetes. Whole-study findings and limits: TCRB CDR3s from Type 1 diabetes patients were moderately but significantly shorter in all four CD4+ subsets.

Antigens of these TCRs are unknown. cDNA synthesis used the whole RNA isolate, giving expressed TCRB sequences. Generated by immunoSEQ multiplex PCR, the TCRdb table keeps only in-frame clones and is missing some. The sample carries 120,000 or so clones, 15% to 20% recorded once. The sequenced sample was central memory CD4+ T cells from blood. The receptors come from a young man with type 1 diabetes.

The chain recombines TRBV5-1 with TRBJ2-3, with 9 bases lining up with TRBD2. This CDR3 has 15 amino acids. Germline loops: CDR1 SGHRS, CDR2 YFSETQ. V lost 1 base to trimming and J lost 6 bases; unmatched junction nucleotides: 6. The DNA for the CDR3 is TGCGCCAGCAGCTTGAGGCGGGAGGGCCCGGATACGCAGTATTTT. Translating gives CASSLRREGPDTQYF.

A few counts support this clone. The genes are TRBV13 and TRBJ2-5; TRBD1 is a possible D gene (6 bases). Per germline, CDR1 PRHDT and CDR2 FYEKMQ (reference sequence). The CDR3 loop spans 14 amino acids. The ends were cut back, 1 base at V and 4 bases at J, with 10 bases in the middle. The CDR3 spells CASSLVGAPETQYF. CDR3 sequence (DNA): TGTGCCAGCAGCTTAGTGGGGGCCCCAGAGACCCAGTACTTC.

This clone occurred a few times. The rearrangement joins TRBV30 to TRBJ2-6; D gene unclear. Germline V gene data show CDR1 as GTSNPN and CDR2 as SVGIG (reference sequence). This CDR3 comprises 15 residues. The V end was cut by 4 bases, the J end by 2 bases, with 12 bases between. The CDR3 protein is CAWTPGNPGANVLTF. DNA of the CDR3: TGTGCCTGGACTCCTGGAAACCCTGGGGCCAACGTCCTGACTTTC. Combining the CDR3 with reference TRBV30 and TRBJ2-6 gives the whole variable domain SQTIHQWPATLVQPVGSPLSLECTVEGTSNPNLYWYRQAAGRGLQLLFYSVGIGQISSEVPQNLSASRPQDRQFILSSKKLLLSDSGFYLCAWTPGNPGANVLTFGAGSRLTVL.

The rearrangement links TRBV29-1 to TRBJ2-5, with TRBD1 as a possible D gene (5 bases). CDR1 and CDR2 (germline): SQVTM, ANQGSEA. The CDR3 contains 13 residues. Trimming took 5 bases from V and 2 from J, leaving 12 bases between them. The CDR3 nucleotides read TGCAGCGTTCAGGGCAGGCGACAAGAGACCCAGTACTTC. Translation gives CSVQGRRQETQYF.

This clone showed up just a few times. The rearrangement links TRBV5-6 to TRBJ1-1; no clear D. In germline, CDR1 is SGHDT, CDR2 YYEEEE. The CDR3 is 14 residues long. The ends were cut back, 0 bases at V and 1 base at J, with 7 bases in the middle. CDR3 bases: TGTGCCAGCAGCTTGGATCGGCGGAACACTGAAGCTTTCTTT. It encodes CASSLDRRNTEAFF.

The gene calls are TRBV28 and TRBJ2-3; weak D call: TRBD2 (6 bases). The CDR3 spans 14 residues. The germline V and J ends were trimmed by 6 bases and 3 bases, with 13 bases remaining between them. Germline lookup yields CDR1 MDHEN and CDR2 SYDVKM. CDR3: CASSPGGGTDTQYF. In DNA, the CDR3 is TGTGCCAGCAGCCCCGGGGGAGGTACAGATACGCAGTATTTT.

This clone was seen more than once but under ten times. The chain has TRBV6-6 and TRBJ1-2; D is unresolved. CDR1 and CDR2 from the germline V gene are MNHNY and SVGAGI (reference sequence). Trimming pared 0 bases from V and 2 bases from J, leaving 10 bases between. This CDR3 comprises 15 residues. CDR3 nucleotide sequence: TGTGCCAGCAGTTACTCCTTCGGTGAAAACTATGGCTACACCTTC. As protein: CASSYSFGENYGYTF.

CDR3 residues: CASSQVAILGAYNEQFF. The CDR3 coding sequence is TGCGCCAGCAGCCAAGTTGCAATCCTAGGGGCGTACAATGAGCAGTTCTTC. This chain connects TRBV4-3 to TRBJ2-1; TRBD1 is a possible D gene (5 bases). Trimming pared 1 base from V and 4 bases from J, leaving 17 bases between. Per germline, CDR1 LGHNA and CDR2 YSLEER. The CDR3 is made up of 17 amino acids.

This clone was detected a few times. The gene calls are TRBV2 and TRBJ2-3; D gene uncertain. The CDR3 spans 14 residues. V was pared by 2 bases and J by 7 bases, with 13 bases between. The germline V gene has CDR1 SNHLY and CDR2 FYNNEI. The CDR3 DNA reads as TGTGCCAGCAGTGAAACGGATTGGTGGAATACGCAGTATTTT. The encoded protein is CASSETDWWNTQYF.

J is TRBJ2-3 and V is TRBV7-2; unclear D gene. This CDR3 spans 14 amino acids. Looked up from germline, CDR1 is SGHTA and CDR2 is FQGNSA. V shed 2 bases and J shed 6 bases, with 12 bases lying between them. The CDR3 region is CASSLSVEADTQYF. The DNA of the CDR3 is TGTGCCAGCAGCTTATCGGTTGAGGCCGATACGCAGTATTTT.

V and J are TRBV6-6 and TRBJ1-1; D is uncertain. Germline assignment: CDR1 MNHNY and CDR2 SVGAGI (reference sequence). The V end lost 5 bases, the J end lost 1 base, and 14 bases lay between the germline ends. The CDR3 is 15 residues long. The CDR3 DNA reads as TGTGCCAGCAGTATCCCGTACGGGGAGAACACTGAAGCTTTCTTT. This sequence encodes CASSIPYGENTEAFF.

The J gene is TRBJ2-5, the V gene TRBV30; D is undetermined. Germline CDR1 reads GTSNPN; CDR2 reads SVGIG (reference sequence). The germline V and J ends were trimmed by 3 bases and 5 bases, with 13 bases remaining between them. This CDR3 has 13 residues. For the CDR3, the DNA is TGTGCCTGGAGAGCCCATCCCCGGGAGACCCAGTACTTC. The encoded protein is CAWRAHPRETQYF. The variable domain in full, completed from reference TRBV30 and TRBJ2-5, reads SQTIHQWPATLVQPVGSPLSLECTVEGTSNPNLYWYRQAAGRGLQLLFYSVGIGQISSEVPQNLSASRPQDRQFILSSKKLLLSDSGFYLCAWRAHPRETQYFGPGTRLLVL.

The J gene is TRBJ2-1, the V gene TRBV2; TRBD2 is a possible D gene (6 bases). With 5 bases removed from V and 1 base from J, the gap between germline ends came to 9 bases. CDR1 is SNHLY and CDR2 is FYNNEI in the germline V gene. The CDR3 is 14 amino acids. The CDR3 region has the DNA TGTGCCAGCAGTCCTCGGGGGTCCTACAATGAGCAGTTCTTC. Translation gives CASSPRGSYNEQFF.

This clone came up a few times. The chain recombines TRBV5-1 with TRBJ2-6; D is perhaps TRBD1 or TRBD2 (5 bases each). Germline V gene lookup returns CDR1 SGHRS and CDR2 YFSETQ. The length of the CDR3 is 15 residues. The V end was cut by 5 bases, the J end by 0 bases, with 9 bases between. This CDR3 is CASSSGTSGANVLTF. The CDR3 nucleotides are TGCGCCAGCAGTTCAGGGACCTCTGGGGCCAACGTCCTGACTTTC.

Remarks on this clone: This may be a read error: a much more frequent sequence differs by one nucleotide. This chain uses TRBV7-3 with TRBJ2-3; D unclear. The V gene's germline CDR1 is SGHTA and CDR2 FQGTGA. The CDR3 runs to 13 residues. Deletions cut 2 bases from V and 2 bases from J, with 5 bases between. CDR3 DNA: TGTGCCAGCAGCTTATCATACACAGATACGCAGTATTTT. Its translation is CASSLSYTDTQYF.

This chain links TRBV6-5 with TRBJ2-5; the D gene is possibly TRBD2 (6 bases). Germline assignment: CDR1 MNHEY and CDR2 SVGAGI. The CDR3 spans 16 residues. The V gene lost 0 bases and the J gene lost 2 bases, with 13 bases spanning the gap. The CDR3 sequence is CASSYSFVGTQETQYF. Written as DNA, the CDR3 is TGTGCCAGCAGTTACTCGTTTGTAGGGACTCAAGAGACCCAGTACTTC.

This clone has just a few counts. Different DNA sequences within this sample yield the same CDR3. This chain joins TRBV30 and TRBJ1-5, with D possibly being TRBD1 (6 bases). Trimming cost V 4 bases and J 4 bases, with 11 bases left between them. Germline V gene lookup returns CDR1 GTSNPN and CDR2 SVGIG (reference sequence). This CDR3 contains 13 residues. This CDR3 is CAWNRGQNQPQHF. The DNA of the CDR3 is TGTGCCTGGAATAGGGGACAAAATCAGCCCCAGCATTTT.

V usage is TRBV29-1 and J usage is TRBJ2-1, with TRBD2 matching 8 bases. V was pared by 1 base and J by 6 bases, with 5 bases of the junction left unmatched. CDR3 length: 14 amino acids. Germline lookup yields CDR1 SQVTM and CDR2 ANQGSEA. The CDR3 DNA sequence: TGCAGCGTTGAAGGGTCAGCGGGAGCCAATGAGCAGTTCTTC. It codes for CSVEGSAGANEQFF.

In this sample, this clone turned up a few times. The CDR3 DNA reads as TGTGCCAGCAGCTTCCTGACAGGGTATGCGAACACTGAAGCTTTCTTT. It is translated as CASSFLTGYANTEAFF. This chain links TRBV5-4 with TRBJ1-1, with 7 positions matching TRBD1. CDR3 size: 16 residues. In germline, CDR1 is SGHNT, CDR2 YYREEE (reference sequence). J was trimmed by 1 base and V by 2 bases; bases with no gene match: 8. The complete variable domain, with remaining parts taken from reference TRBV5-4 and TRBJ1-1, reads ETGVTQSPTHLIKTRGQQVTLRCSSQSGHNTVSWYQQALGQGPQFIFQYYREEENGRGNFPPRFSGLQFPNYSSELNVNALELDDSALYLCASSFLTGYANTEAFFGQGTRLTVV.

This clone was counted a few times. The chain recombines TRBV29-1 with TRBJ2-3; D remains ambiguous. V lost 6 bases to trimming and J lost 0 bases, with 10 bases between them. CDR3 size: 13 residues. Germline V lookup: CDR1 SQVTM, CDR2 ANQGSEA. As DNA, the CDR3 is TGCAGCGTCGGGTATACTAGCACAGATACGCAGTATTTT. Its translation: CSVGYTSTDTQYF.

This clone was recorded a few times. The chain employs TRBV4-2 and TRBJ2-7, with no clear D. With 1 base removed from V and 3 bases from J, the gap between germline ends came to 16 bases. The CDR3 totals 16 residues. Looked up from germline, CDR1 is LGHNA and CDR2 is YNFKEQ. The CDR3 coding sequence is TGTGCCAGCAGCCAAGCCCACTCAGCTAACTACTACGAGCAGTACTTC. It translates to CASSQAHSANYYEQYF.

The rearrangement links TRBV29-1 to TRBJ2-5, with D hard to call. In germline, CDR1 is SQVTM, CDR2 ANQGSEA. The CDR3 runs to 14 residues. With 3 bases removed from V and 4 bases from J, the gap between germline ends came to 15 bases. CDR3 DNA: TGCAGCGTTGAGGATGTTCAGGCCAGAGAGACCCAGTACTTC. Translating it yields CSVEDVQARETQYF.

The chain couples TRBV29-1 to TRBJ2-7; 9 nucleotides line up with TRBD1. This CDR3 spans 15 amino acids. The ends lost 5 bases at V and 2 bases at J; junction bases unmatched: 10. The V gene's germline CDR1 is SQVTM and CDR2 ANQGSEA. The CDR3 DNA reads TGCAGCGTTTATATTCCGGGACAGGGCCCCTACGAGCAGTACTTC. Translating it yields CSVYIPGQGPYEQYF.

The chain links TRBV7-6 to TRBJ2-5; D remains unclear. CDR3 length: 14 amino acids. Germline loops: CDR1 SGHVS, CDR2 FNYEAQ. V shed 5 bases and J shed 4 bases, with 14 bases lying between them. CDR3 residues: CASSLTVGPETQYF. CDR3 nucleotide sequence: TGTGCCAGCAGCCTGACGGTTGGCCCAGAGACCCAGTACTTC.

As to this clone: One end of the junction fails to match germline, which may point to a read error. This rearrangement joins TRBV7-7 to TRBJ2-1; D not resolved. The germline V gene has CDR1 SSHAT and CDR2 FNYEAQ (reference sequence). The CDR3 runs 15 residues. DNA for the CDR3: TGTGCTAGCAGCTTATCACAAAGCTCCTACAATGAGCAGTTCTTC. It specifies CASSLSQSSYNEQFF.

This clone showed up just a few times. The chain combines TRBV6-6 with TRBJ2-5, with D maybe TRBD1 (6 bases). The DNA matches TRBJ2-7 better at its end, which makes the J call doubtful. Germline V gene data show CDR1 as MNHNY and CDR2 as SVGAGI (reference sequence). The CDR3 totals 12 residues. The CDR3 is CASRLDSNEQYF. CDR3 DNA sequence: TGTGCCAGCAGACTGGACAGTAACGAGCAGTACTTC.

The chain uses TRBV4-3 and TRBJ1-4, with D possibly TRBD1 on 5 matching bases. The CDR3 is 17 amino acids. V dropped 4 bases and J dropped 4 bases, with 19 bases sitting between them. Germline CDR1 reads LGHNA; CDR2 reads YSLEER. As DNA, the CDR3 is TGCGCCAGCAGCCGGGGCGGGATCAGCGCTCATAATGAAAAACTGTTTTTT. Protein: CASSRGGISAHNEKLFF.

V is TRBV4-1 and J is TRBJ2-7; 8 positions match TRBD2. The length of the CDR3 is 19 residues. From germline, CDR1 is MGHRA and CDR2 YSYEKL. Losses at the gene ends were 0 bases for V and 1 base for J; bases not matched to a gene: 14. The CDR3 DNA sequence: TGCGCCAGCAGCCAAGATCCCACAGGCGGCGCGGGGGGATCCTACGAGCAGTACTTC. Amino acid sequence: CASSQDPTGGAGGSYEQYF.